These T cell receptor beta chains were read from a single sample in a study of blood T cells in healthy people across ages. One entry per CDR3 protein, called by TCRdb with MiXCR from the 5' RACE reads. The data show roughly 500,000 distinct CDR3 sequences, 24% seen once. In addition, the sample was reused for a study of T cells of mothers and their children.

Material: blood. The receptors come from a boy aged 10-17 years in good health. Each CDR3 is given with its conserved first and last residue. The order of the fields is V gene, J gene, clone size, D gene, CDR3 protein, CDR3 DNA. The D gene is left open where the match is weak. Size values are once, few and many counts, or a class for expanded clones, and some rows have none.

TRBV25-1	TRBJ2-3	-	-	CASTSVGVADTQYF	TGTGCCAGCACCTCAGTGGGAGTCGCAGATACGCAGTATTTT
TRBV27	TRBJ1-1	-	-	CASSLSGTPNTEAFF	TGTGCCAGCAGTTTATCGGGGACCCCGAACACTGAAGCTTTCTTT
TRBV12-3/TRBV12-4	TRBJ2-1	few	-	CASSLDLGSDEQFF	TGTGCCAGCAGTTTAGATCTGGGGTCCGATGAGCAGTTCTTC
TRBV4-3	TRBJ2-5	-	TRBD1	CASSHGTGGETQYF	TGCGCCAGCAGCCACGGGACAGGGGGAGAGACCCAGTACTTC
TRBV6-5	TRBJ1-4	-	-	CASSYTPPGIGEKLFF	TGTGCCAGCAGTTACACCCCCCCGGGGATTGGTGAAAAACTGTTTTTT
TRBV20-1	TRBJ2-7	-	TRBD2	CSARAAGTSGMKGSEQYF	TGCAGTGCTAGGGCTGCCGGGACTAGCGGGATGAAAGGATCCGAGCAGTACTTC
TRBV4-1	TRBJ2-5	many	-	CASSQDKGVETQYF	TGCGCCAGCAGCCAAGATAAGGGTGTTGAGACCCAGTACTTC
TRBV7-9	TRBJ1-1	few	-	CASSRALDRNTEAFF	TGTGCCAGCAGCCGGGCCCTAGACAGAAACACTGAAGCTTTCTTT
TRBV13	TRBJ1-4	-	-	CASSYRGLTNEKLFF	TGTGCCAGCAGCTACCGGGGGCTGACTAATGAAAAACTGTTTTTT
TRBV6-6	TRBJ2-1	few	TRBD2	CASIYVRTSGGNEQFF	TGTGCCAGCATTTACGTCAGGACTAGCGGGGGGAATGAGCAGTTCTTC
TRBV7-2	TRBJ1-1	many	-	CASSPPGVGNTEAFF	TGTGCCAGCAGCCCACCGGGGGTGGGGAACACTGAAGCTTTCTTT
TRBV29-1	TRBJ2-7	-	-	CSVSQAYEQYF	TGCAGCGTGAGCCAGGCCTACGAGCAGTACTTC
TRBV7-2	TRBJ2-5	-	-	CASSLAPREETQYF	TGTGCCAGCAGCTTAGCTCCAAGGGAAGAGACCCAGTACTTC
TRBV20-1	TRBJ2-7	-	-	CSAIGASAYEQYF	TGCAGTGCTATCGGAGCGTCTGCGTACGAGCAGTACTTC
TRBV5-1	TRBJ2-5	-	-	CASSAGTDLQETQYF	TGCGCCAGCAGCGCGGGGACAGACCTACAAGAGACCCAGTACTTC
TRBV14	TRBJ1-1	few	TRBD1	CASSQRGQGRAFF	TGTGCCAGCAGCCAGCGAGGACAGGGGCGAGCTTTCTTT
TRBV28	TRBJ1-6	-	-	CASSSGSGDSPLHF	TGTGCCAGCAGTTCCGGGAGCGGGGATTCACCCCTCCACTTT
TRBV20-1	TRBJ2-1	-	TRBD2	CSAIREGPHGQFF	TGCAGTGCTATTCGGGAGGGCCCACATGGGCAGTTCTTC
TRBV18	TRBJ2-3	-	TRBD2	CASTTGGKSTDTQYF	TGTGCCAGCACCACGGGAGGAAAAAGCACAGATACGCAGTATTTT
TRBV7-3	TRBJ2-3	few	-	CASSFANTDTQYF	TGTGCCAGCAGCTTTGCTAACACAGATACGCAGTATTTT